The 14 T cell receptor beta chains listed next were all sequenced from one sample in a study of identical twins. TCRdb recomputed calls from the 5' RACE reads with MiXCR, one row per CDR3 protein. The table has 700,000 or so distinct CDR3 sequences, around 8.3% seen once. The data also belong to a second study, concerning yellow fever vaccine responses in identical twins.

Sequences were obtained from PBMCs. The receptors shown here come from a young woman in good health.

This clonotype was counted ten times or more. The gene calls are TRBV7-6 and TRBJ2-1, with 8 bases fitting TRBD2. Unmatched junction bases numbered 10, after V lost 0 bases and J lost 9 bases. This CDR3 spans 16 amino acids. Germline V gives CDR1 SGHVS, CDR2 FNYEAQ. The CDR3 here is CASSLASSGGVTEQFF. The CDR3 nucleotides read TGTGCCAGCAGCTTAGCGTCGAGCGGGGGAGTTACTGAGCAGTTCTTC.

This sequence joins TRBV30 and TRBJ1-1; the D is unclear. V was shortened by 0 bases and J by 1 base, with 6 bases between the two germline ends. The CDR3 runs to 13 residues. Germline assignment: CDR1 GTSNPN and CDR2 SVGIG (reference sequence). The CDR3 DNA reads TGTGCCTGGAGTGTTTGGGGGAACACTGAAGCTTTCTTT. Residues: CAWSVWGNTEAFF.

This clonotype was observed once. The chain recombines TRBV5-4 with TRBJ2-3; the D gene is possibly TRBD2 (5 bases). Germline CDR1 is SGHNT and CDR2 is YYREEE (reference sequence). The CDR3 consists of 16 residues. The V end was cut by 1 base, the J end by 4 bases, with 16 bases between. CDR3 DNA: TGTGCCAGCAGCTTGCGATTTACGGGGATGGCAGATACGCAGTATTTT. Residues: CASSLRFTGMADTQYF.

The chain is built from TRBV19 and TRBJ2-7, with 8 bases matching TRBD1. J was trimmed by 4 bases and V by 5 bases; bases with no gene match: 10. The CDR3 covers 15 residues. Germline V CDR1 and CDR2: LNHDA, SQIVND (reference sequence). The CDR3: CASSRPGTGLYEQYF. Written as DNA, the CDR3 is TGTGCCAGTAGTCGTCCTGGGACAGGCCTATACGAGCAGTACTTC.

This clonotype has only a few counts. The chain couples TRBV7-3 to TRBJ2-1, with a possible D match to TRBD1 (5 bases). With 2 bases removed from V and 10 bases from J, the gap between germline ends came to 15 bases. Germline-derived CDR1 and CDR2 are SGHTA and FQGTGA. This CDR3 comprises 14 residues. The CDR3: CASSLGQGLTEQFF. The DNA for the CDR3 is TGTGCCAGCAGCTTAGGGCAGGGCCTGACGGAGCAGTTCTTC.

This chain joins TRBV18 and TRBJ2-3; 7 nucleotides agree with TRBD2. The CDR3 runs to 14 residues. CDR1 and CDR2 (germline): KGHSH, LQKENI. The V and J ends lost 4 bases and 5 bases, in that order; junction bases with no gene match: 6. The DNA of the CDR3 is TGTGCCAGCTCACGCGGACTAGTAGGAGATACGCAGTATTTT. Protein product: CASSRGLVGDTQYF.

This clonotype was seen at least ten times. This chain links TRBV12-3 or TRBV12-4 with TRBJ2-7, with a weak D call TRBD1 (6 bases). Trimming removed 5 bases at V and 6 bases at J, with 11 bases between. This CDR3 contains 12 residues. The CDR3 DNA follows: TGTGCCAGCAGTCTAACAGGGTCCGAGCAGTACTTC. Its translation is CASSLTGSEQYF.

V gene TRBV4-1 combines with J gene TRBJ2-1, with TRBD2 identical over 10 bases. CDR3 size: 17 residues. CDR1 is MGHRA, CDR2 YSYEKL, per germline. The trim removed 1 base at V and 8 bases at J, leaving 11 bases unmatched. This chain's CDR3 is CASSQVVAGGHFDEQFF. CDR3 DNA: TGCGCCAGCAGCCAAGTAGTAGCGGGAGGACATTTCGATGAGCAGTTCTTC.

This clonotype has just a few counts. The DNA of the CDR3 is TGCGCCAGCAGCTCCGGACTAGCCTACGCCTACGAGCAGTACTTC. Its protein product is CASSSGLAYAYEQYF. The genes are TRBV5-1 and TRBJ2-7; TRBD2 aligns across 8 bases. From germline, CDR1 is SGHRS and CDR2 YFSETQ. J gave up 2 bases and V 3 bases, and 7 bases lay outside the gene matches. The CDR3 totals 15 residues.

This chain links TRBV11-2 with TRBJ2-1, with TRBD2 matching over 7 bases. Germline CDR1 reads SGHAT; CDR2 reads FQNNGV. CDR3 length: 16 residues. V trimming: 0 bases; J trimming: 4 bases; junction bases outside the gene matches: 6. The CDR3: CASSLDWTSKYNEQFF. For the CDR3, the DNA is TGTGCCAGCAGCTTAGATTGGACTAGTAAGTACAATGAGCAGTTCTTC.

This clonotype showed up many times. The chain joins TRBV15 to TRBJ2-1; D might be TRBD2 (6 bases). Germline lookup yields CDR1 LNHNV and CDR2 YYDKDF (reference sequence). V gave up 5 bases and J gave up 3 bases, with 14 bases separating them. The CDR3 consists of 15 residues. The CDR3 is CATSYVGGDYNEQFF. Here the CDR3 DNA reads TGTGCCACCAGCTACGTGGGAGGTGACTACAATGAGCAGTTCTTC.

The table lists this clonotype with a few counts. The gene calls are TRBV6-2 or TRBV6-3 and TRBJ2-2, with D unresolved. This CDR3 has 12 residues. CDR1 and CDR2 (germline): MNHEY, SVGEGT. V was shortened by 2 bases and J by 7 bases, with 5 bases between the two germline ends. CDR3 sequence reads: CASSYGVGELFF. The CDR3 nucleotides are TGTGCCAGCAGTTACGGGGTCGGGGAGCTGTTTTTT.

In its sample, this clonotype was seen many times. The chain has TRBV6-2 or TRBV6-3 and TRBJ2-1; D is unclear. Trimming took off 6 bases at V and 10 bases at J, with 10 bases between the two ends. Per germline, CDR1 MNHEY and CDR2 SVGEGT. The CDR3 has 11 residues. CDR3 in amino acids: CASSQGREQFF. CDR3 DNA sequence: TGTGCCAGCAGCCAAGGGCGGGAGCAGTTCTTC.

There are a few counts of this clonotype. The chain joins TRBV27 to TRBJ2-3, with D perhaps TRBD2 (5 bases). The CDR3 is made up of 15 amino acids. Trimming removed 2 bases from V and 0 bases from J, with 9 bases in between. Germline values: CDR1 MNHEY, CDR2 SMNVEV (reference sequence). Written as DNA, the CDR3 is TGTGCCAGCAGTTTAGAGGGCAGGAGCACAGATACGCAGTATTTT. Encoded protein: CASSLEGRSTDTQYF.